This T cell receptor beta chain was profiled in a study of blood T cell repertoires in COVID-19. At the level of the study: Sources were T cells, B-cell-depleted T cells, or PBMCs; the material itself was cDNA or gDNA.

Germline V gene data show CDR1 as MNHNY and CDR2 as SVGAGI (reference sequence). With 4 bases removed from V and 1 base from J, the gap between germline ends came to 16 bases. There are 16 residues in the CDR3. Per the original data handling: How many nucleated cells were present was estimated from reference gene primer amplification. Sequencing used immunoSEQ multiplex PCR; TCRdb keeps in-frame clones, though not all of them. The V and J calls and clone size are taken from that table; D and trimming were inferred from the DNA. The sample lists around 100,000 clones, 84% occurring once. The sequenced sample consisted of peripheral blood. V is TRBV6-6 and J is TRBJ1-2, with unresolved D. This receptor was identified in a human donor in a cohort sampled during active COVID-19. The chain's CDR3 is CASSSGDLSINYGYTF. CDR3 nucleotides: TGTGCCAGCAGTTCGGGTGACCTTAGTATTAACTATGGCTACACCTTC.